This T cell receptor (beta chain) was sequenced in a study of blood T cells in healthy people across ages. This clonotype showed up just once. Combining a sample-barcoded 5' primer with a J-beta primer mix, a second PCR ran for roughly 7 to 12 cycles. TCRdb used MiXCR to reprocess the 5' RACE reads, holding one entry per CDR3 protein. This table has more than 900,000 distinct CDR3 sequences, around 27% appearing once. The CDR3 runs to 17 residues. The germline CDR1 and CDR2 sequences are DFQATT and SNEGSKA (reference sequence). Trimming pared 0 bases from V and 1 base from J, leaving 13 bases between. Separately, the same data were catalogued under a study of T cells of mothers and their children.

The origin of this receptor is a girl under 10 years old in good health. The J gene is TRBJ1-6, the V gene TRBV20-1; D might be TRBD1 (5 bases). Input material: blood. CDR3: CSARDRGDSSYNSPLHF. For the CDR3, the DNA is TGCAGTGCTAGAGATCGGGGGGATTCATCCTATAATTCACCCCTCCACTTT.